This entry is about one T cell receptor (beta chain). Its recognized antigen is unknown. Qualities for individual bases were not recorded, and no much larger clone is one base off. The immunoSEQ Assay, a bias-controlled multiplex PCR, was used to amplify TCRbeta CDR3 regions from genomic DNA. Per the authors' processing: Nucleated cell counts per sample were estimated from amplification of reference gene primers within the assay. To quantify the absolute abundance of each unique TCRbeta CDR3 rearrangement, sequence reads were collapsed and filtered. For each sample, productive Simpson clonality was calculated as the square root of Simpson's diversity index across productive rearrangements. TCRdb re-hosts the immuneACCESS table, in-frame sequences only. Its copies lack some clones; in the studies checked, an unresolved V gene accounts for under half of them, and the cause for the rest is not known. That table is the source of V, J and clone size, and D and trimming were worked out from the DNA. The sample profile shows about 220,000 clones; about 80% of them were found once. Nearly 5% of the sample goes to the ten largest clones.

This sample was taken from a study of blood T cell repertoires in COVID-19 (dated by TCRdb to 2020 to 2022). Broadly, across the study: Samples covering the acute and convalescent phases of COVID-19 were provided by collaborators in the United States, Italy and Spain. Where HLA class I and class II types were available, the types were taken from metadata supplied by the sample provider, not from assay-based typing. Samples were obtained from the ongoing ImmuneRACE study (first 160 participants) and from about 1,300 subjects provided by 6 global collaborators. Deeply sampled blood TCRbeta repertoires from subjects exposed to, actively infected with, or recovered from COVID-19 were included in the dataset. The repertoires were released in a freely available public database intended as a resource for research on the immune response to SARS-CoV-2. The prospective study material was composed of cDNA or gDNA derived from T cells, B-cell-depleted T cells, or PBMCs. The sample metadata nearly always contained a de-identified subject ID, COVID-19 status, age in years and sex.

Enrolling through a virtual design, the prospective study's participants ranged in age from about 18 to 100 years and lived across 24 United States geographic areas. In the prospective study, cohorts were assigned on the basis of participant-reported clinical history obtained from a screening survey and a study questionnaire. A participant counted as exposed if, within 2 weeks of entering the study, that participant had been in contact with someone who had a PCR-confirmed or clinician-diagnosed COVID-19 case. In the prospective study, mobile phlebotomists collected whole blood, serum and a nasopharyngeal or oropharyngeal swab from each participant. Over a 2-month period, participants in the prospective study had the option of providing additional blood draws and questionnaires. Before DNA extraction, prospective study blood samples were shipped either frozen or at room temperature. Broad study findings and their caveats: The quantity of clinical and demographic metadata differed by source and by participant and was supplied without curation.

As encoded in the germline V gene, CDR1 is KGHSH while CDR2 is LQKENI. Ends trimmed: V by 2 bases, J by 6 bases; bases unmatched to a gene: 4. Measured from the cysteine to the phenylalanine, the CDR3 is 15 residues long. The entry retains the CDR3 DNA only, 45 bases that are in frame from base 1. The chain uses TRBV18 and TRBJ1-6; TRBD1 aligns with 7 central bases. The TCR was taken from a woman between 45 and 60 years old who had been exposed to COVID-19. The sequencing sample was made of PBMCs or T cells enriched from blood (not recorded which). The DNA sequence follows: TGTGCCAGCTCACCAACGGCAGGGGGTAATTCACCCCTCCACTTT. Protein translation: CASSPTAGGNSPLHF. When the CDR3 is completed using the reference TRBV18 and TRBJ1-6 genes on either side, the full variable domain is NAGVMQNPRHLVRRRGQEARLRCSPMKGHSHVYWYRQLPEEGLKFMVYLQKENIIDESGMPKERFSAEFPKEGPSILRIQQVVRGDSAAYFCASSPTAGGNSPLHFGNGTRLTVT.